This T cell receptor beta chain was identified in a study of T cell responses to AZD1222 COVID-19 vaccine. Overall study: Analysis merged second doses at about 4 or about 12 weeks. The study, taken as a whole, reports: In a largely white British group with more females than males, clonal diversity was possibly underestimated.

Produced via immunoSEQ multiplex PCR; TCRdb's table is partial and in-frame only. The sample records approximately 100,000 clones, about 86% being singletons. Per germline, CDR1 SGHDT and CDR2 YYEEEE. This CDR3 is built from 14 residues. With V trimmed by 0 bases and J by 6 bases, 4 bases remained unmatched. With respect to this clone: Its antigen is unidentified.

This sequence originates from an adult in good health. Sequences were derived from peripheral blood, sampled on day 0 of AZD1222 vaccination. This chain links TRBV5-6 with TRBJ1-2; 8 positions match TRBD1. CDR3 loop: CASSLGDRPHGYTF. DNA for the CDR3: TGTGCCAGCAGCTTGGGGGACAGGCCCCATGGCTACACCTTC.